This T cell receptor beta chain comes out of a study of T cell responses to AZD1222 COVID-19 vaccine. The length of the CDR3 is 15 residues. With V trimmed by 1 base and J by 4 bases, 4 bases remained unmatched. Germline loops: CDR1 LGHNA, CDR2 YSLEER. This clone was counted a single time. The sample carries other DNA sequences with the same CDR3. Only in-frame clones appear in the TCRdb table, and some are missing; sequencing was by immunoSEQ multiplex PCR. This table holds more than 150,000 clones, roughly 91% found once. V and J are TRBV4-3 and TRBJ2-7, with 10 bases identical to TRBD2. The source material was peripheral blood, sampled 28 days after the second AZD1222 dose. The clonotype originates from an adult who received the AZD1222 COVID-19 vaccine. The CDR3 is CASSQGLAGVYEQYF. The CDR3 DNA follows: TGCGCCAGCAGCCAAGGCCTAGCGGGAGTTTACGAGCAGTACTTC.